The 30 T cell receptor beta chains reported below all come from one sample, sequenced in a study of molecular identifiers for immune sequencing clone quantification. TCRdb re-analysed the PCR reads in MiXCR, keeping a single row per CDR3 protein. The sample carries about 40,000 distinct CDR3 sequences, roughly 18% recorded once. Sequencing was done on a sample of naive CD8+ T cells from blood, with Jurkat cell RNA spiked in. Subset meaning: FACS-sorted CD8+CD4-CCR7+CD45RA+ naive T cells. Source of these receptors: a human donor in good health. Some libraries in this study had Jurkat cell RNA spiked in.

This clonotype was recorded at least ten times. The chain carries TRBV12-3 or TRBV12-4 and TRBJ2-7; 13 nucleotides match TRBD2. CDR3 length equals 14 residues. V dropped 5 bases and J dropped 6; count of bases not matched to a gene: 4. CDR3 nucleotides: TGTGCCAGCAGTCTTACTAGCGGGAGGGGCGAGCAGTACTTC. Protein product: CASSLTSGRGEQYF.

This clonotype was detected many times. V is TRBV20-1 and J is TRBJ2-7; D is ambiguous. This CDR3 region has 12 residues. V dropped 4 bases and J dropped 3 bases, with 10 bases sitting between them. Germline CDR1 reads DFQATT; CDR2 reads SNEGSKA (reference sequence). In DNA form, the CDR3 reads TGCAGTGCTACCGACTTTAGCTACGAGCAGTACTTC. It encodes CSATDFSYEQYF.

This clonotype was recorded at least ten times. The CDR3 here is CASSFTTGYGYTF. The CDR3 nucleotides are TGTGCCAGCAGTTTTACGACAGGCTATGGCTACACCTTC. This chain links TRBV12-3 or TRBV12-4 with TRBJ1-2, with D possibly being TRBD1 (6 bases). V lost 3 bases and J lost 4, with 9 bases in between. There are 13 residues in the CDR3.

The genes are TRBV27 and TRBJ2-3; 10 bases line up with TRBD1. The CDR3 is made up of 15 amino acids. Looked up from germline, CDR1 is MNHEY and CDR2 is SMNVEV (reference sequence). Unmatched junction bases numbered 10, after V lost 6 bases and J lost 7 bases. The CDR3: CASSPDSGQGNTQYF. CDR3 in DNA: TGTGCCAGCAGCCCCGATTCGGGACAGGGGAATACGCAGTATTTT.

This clonotype was seen a few times. A much larger clone differs by one base, so this may be a read error. The chain joins TRBV7-2 to TRBJ2-2; D might be TRBD1 or TRBD2, each matching 5 bases. Germline lookup yields CDR1 SGHTA and CDR2 FQGNSA. This CDR3 has 15 residues. With 7 bases removed from V and 5 bases from J, the gap between germline ends came to 17 bases. This chain's CDR3 is CASNPDGTGTGELFF. The CDR3 nucleotides are TGTGCCAGCAACCCCGACGGGACGGGGACCGGGGAGCTGTTTTTT. The variable domain in full, completed from reference TRBV7-2 and TRBJ2-2, reads GAGVSQSPSNKVTEKGKDVELRCDPISGHTALYWYRQSLGQGLEFLIYFQGNSAPDKSGLPSDRFSAERTGGSVSTLTIQRTQQEDSAVYLCASNPDGTGTGELFFGEGSRLTVL.

CDR3 loop: CASSIGPGQAYEQYF. The CDR3 nucleotides read TGTGCCAGTAGTATAGGGCCGGGCCAGGCCTACGAGCAGTACTTC. This chain uses TRBV19 with TRBJ2-7; D call uncertain. Germline CDR1 is LNHDA and CDR2 is SQIVND (reference sequence). V shed 1 base and J shed 2 bases, with 12 bases lying between them. CDR3 length equals 15 residues.

Ten or more counts support this clonotype. The V call is TRBV13, the J call TRBJ2-3; D is unresolved. This CDR3 region has 12 residues. V was pared by 1 base and J by 2 bases, with 1 base between. Looked up from germline, CDR1 is PRHDT and CDR2 is FYEKMQ (reference sequence). This CDR3 reads CASSLVTDTQYF. The CDR3 coding sequence is TGTGCCAGCAGCTTAGTCACAGATACGCAGTATTTT. Supplemented by reference TRBV13 and TRBJ2-3, the full variable domain reads AAGVIQSPRHLIKEKRETATLKCYPIPRHDTVYWYQQGPGQDPQFLISFYEKMQSDKGSIPDRFSAQQFSDYHSELNMSSLELGDSALYFCASSLVTDTQYFGPGTRLTVL.

A remark on this clonotype: A single base separates this from a much larger clone, so it may be a read error. The chain carries TRBV20-1 and TRBJ2-5, with 7 bases lining up with TRBD2. From germline, CDR1 is DFQATT and CDR2 SNEGSKA (reference sequence). The CDR3 loop spans 13 amino acids. The CDR3 loop is CTGSSGYQETQYF. CDR3 in DNA: TGCACCGGGTCTAGCGGATACCAAGAGACCCAGTACTTC.

A note on this clonotype: A much larger clone sits a single nucleotide away, making a read error possible. The CDR3 DNA is TGTGCCACCAGCAGAGTGGGGGGCGAGCAGTACTTC. Residues: CATSRVGGEQYF. The chain couples TRBV15 to TRBJ2-7, with D tentatively TRBD2 (6 bases). V was pared by 1 base and J by 6 bases, with 7 bases between. Per germline, CDR1 LNHNV and CDR2 YYDKDF (reference sequence). The CDR3 sequence is 12 residues long.

Notes on this clonotype: One junction end disagrees with the germline gene, perhaps due to a read error. The chain couples TRBV6-2 or TRBV6-3 to TRBJ2-1; D tentatively fits TRBD1 or TRBD2 (6 bases each). There are 13 residues in the CDR3. Germline loops: CDR1 MNHEY, CDR2 SVGEGT. The CDR3 bases are TGTGCCAGCAGTTACTCGGGGGGCAATGAGCGGTTCTTC. Encoded protein: CASSYSGGNERFF.

The chain has TRBV7-2 and TRBJ2-1, with 10 bases fitting TRBD2. Germline V CDR1 and CDR2: SGHTA, FQGNSA. The CDR3 has 16 residues. V shed 0 bases and J 4 bases; nucleotides not matched to a gene: 3. Here the CDR3 reads CASSLAASGSYNEQFF. Here the CDR3 DNA reads TGTGCCAGCAGCTTAGCGGCTAGCGGGAGTTACAATGAGCAGTTCTTC.

This clonotype was seen at least ten times. This CDR3 reads CASKPNTEAFF. Here the CDR3 DNA reads TGTGCCAGCAAGCCGAACACTGAAGCTTTCTTT. The rearrangement links TRBV12-3 or TRBV12-4 to TRBJ1-1; D uncertain. Trimming took off 7 bases at V and 1 base at J, with 4 bases between the two ends. CDR3 length: 11 amino acids.

This chain connects TRBV7-2 to TRBJ2-1; a weak D match, TRBD2 (6 bases). Germline V gene lookup returns CDR1 SGHTA and CDR2 FQGNSA. The CDR3 is made up of 17 amino acids. V was trimmed by 2 bases and J by 3 bases, leaving 17 bases between them. Written as DNA, the CDR3 is TGTGCCAGCAGCTTAAGGAGTGCCGGGACTCGCTACAATGAGCAGTTCTTC. Translation gives CASSLRSAGTRYNEQFF.

This clonotype was observed at least ten times. The chain has TRBV29-1 and TRBJ2-1, with D unclear. Between the trimmed V and J ends, which lost 6 bases and 0 bases, there was a span of 9 bases. Germline CDR1 SQVTM, CDR2 ANQGSEA. This CDR3 has 13 residues. CDR3 nucleotides: TGCAGCGTCCTGGAGCGCTCCTACAATGAGCAGTTCTTC. Its protein product is CSVLERSYNEQFF.

This clonotype came up many times. This CDR3 reads CASSVGREKLFF. The CDR3 DNA reads TGTGCCAGCAGTGTTGGCAGAGAAAAACTGTTTTTT. V is TRBV12-3 or TRBV12-4 and J is TRBJ1-4, with D hard to call. The ends were cut back, 5 bases at V and 8 bases at J, with 9 bases in the middle. CDR3 length: 12 residues.

This clonotype was recorded many times. The CDR3 DNA reads as TGTGCCAGCAGTTCCCGCACGCGACCTCACACGGGGTACGAGCAGTACTTC. Translated: CASSSRTRPHTGYEQYF. V and J are TRBV27 and TRBJ2-7; possibly TRBD2 for D (5 bases). Germline CDR1 MNHEY, CDR2 SMNVEV (reference sequence). V gave up 4 bases and J gave up 4 bases, with 23 bases separating them. The CDR3 covers 17 residues.

This clonotype appeared many times. The rearrangement joins TRBV7-9 to TRBJ1-3, with 7 bases fitting TRBD1. CDR3 length equals 14 residues. Germline assignment: CDR1 SEHNR and CDR2 FQNEAQ (reference sequence). The ends lost 6 bases at V and 3 bases at J; junction bases unmatched: 5. CDR3 in DNA: TGTGCCAGCAGAAACGACAGGGATGGAAACACCATATATTTT. Protein: CASRNDRDGNTIYF. Drawing the rest from reference TRBV7-9 and TRBJ1-3, the complete variable domain is DTGVSQNPRHKITKRGQNVTFRCDPISEHNRLYWYRQTLGQGPEFLTYFQNEAQLEKSRLLSDRFSAERPKGSFSTLEIQRTEQGDSAMYLCASRNDRDGNTIYFGEGSWLTVV.

This clonotype was counted at least ten times. This chain joins TRBV7-9 and TRBJ2-5; D gene unclear. V was pared by 5 bases and J by 2 bases, with 9 bases between. The CDR3 is 13 amino acids. Germline CDR1 SEHNR, CDR2 FQNEAQ (reference sequence). CDR3 residues: CASSPGPQETQYF. The DNA of the CDR3 is TGTGCCAGCAGCCCCGGGCCTCAAGAGACCCAGTACTTC.

About this clonotype: A clone one base away is much larger, so this may be a read error. This is likely a read error, given that the CDR3 carries no conserved phenylalanine or tryptophan at its end. V gene TRBV13 combines with J gene TRBJ2-7; 13 bases align to TRBD2. V lost 4 bases, J lost 3 bases, and 3 bases stayed unmatched. The CDR3 contains 15 residues. Germline V gives CDR1 PRHDT, CDR2 FYEKMQ (reference sequence). Here the CDR3 reads CASSSGLAGRYEQYS. CDR3 in DNA: TGTGCCAGCAGCTCGGGACTAGCGGGGCGCTACGAGCAGTACTCC.

This clonotype was counted many times. This chain joins TRBV9 and TRBJ2-1; possibly TRBD1 for D (6 bases). The CDR3 is 15 amino acids. Germline CDR1 is SGDLS and CDR2 is YYNGEE. V lost 5 bases, J lost 0 bases, and 12 bases lay in between. The DNA for the CDR3 is TGTGCCAGCAGTGAAAGACAGGTCTCCTACAATGAGCAGTTCTTC. As protein: CASSERQVSYNEQFF.

This clonotype was recorded at least ten times. This sequence joins TRBV20-1 and TRBJ2-1, with 9 positions matching TRBD2. The trim removed 0 bases at V and 4 bases at J, leaving 4 bases unmatched. The CDR3 covers 15 residues. CDR1 is DFQATT, CDR2 SNEGSKA, per germline (reference sequence). CDR3 sequence (DNA): TGCAGTGCTAGAGATACCCTAGCGGGATACAATGAGCAGTTCTTC. This translates into CSARDTLAGYNEQFF.

This clonotype showed up many times. V usage is TRBV4-1 and J usage is TRBJ2-7, with 7 bases fitting TRBD1. CDR3 length equals 15 residues. V lost 4 bases, J lost 2 bases, and 8 bases stayed unmatched. The V gene's germline CDR1 is MGHRA and CDR2 YSYEKL. The CDR3 region is CASSLIQDRTYEQYF. The DNA for the CDR3 is TGCGCCAGCAGCCTCATCCAGGACAGGACCTACGAGCAGTACTTC.

The sample holds a few counts of this clonotype. The V call is TRBV28, the J call TRBJ1-3; the D gene is possibly TRBD1 (5 bases). The CDR3 is 14 amino acids. Germline V gene lookup returns CDR1 MDHEN and CDR2 SYDVKM. Trimming stripped 6 bases from V and 6 bases from J, with 15 bases between. CDR3 residues: CASSLDRLINTIYF. CDR3 nucleotide sequence: TGTGCCAGCAGCCTTGACAGATTAATAAACACCATATATTTT.

Details on this clonotype: This clone may be a read error of a much larger clone one base away. It is likely a read error, because the conserved phenylalanine at the end of the CDR3 is missing. The J gene is TRBJ2-7, the V gene TRBV28, with 7 positions matching TRBD1. Germline assignment: CDR1 MDHEN and CDR2 SYDVKM. The J segment lost 4 bases and the V segment lost 8 bases, leaving 8 bases of the junction unmatched. This CDR3 has 13 residues. The CDR3 region is CASATGIWYEQYL. The CDR3 region has the DNA TGTGCCAGCGCGACAGGGATATGGTACGAGCAGTACCTC.

In its sample, this clonotype was seen a few times. This may come from a read error, since a much larger clone is one base off. The chain links TRBV6-2 or TRBV6-3 to TRBJ2-1; D possibly corresponds to TRBD2 (6 bases). The CDR3 is 17 residues long. Germline V gives CDR1 MNHEY, CDR2 SVGEGT. The CDR3 coding sequence is TGTGCCAGCAGTTGGACTGTTGGGACTTCTTCCTACGATGAGCAGTTCTTC. Translating gives CASSWTVGTSSYDEQFF.

In this sample, this clonotype turned up many times. V usage is TRBV9 and J usage is TRBJ2-1; the D gene is possibly TRBD2 (6 bases). CDR1 SGDLS and CDR2 YYNGEE come from the germline V gene. CDR3 length: 15 residues. V was cut by 2 bases and J by 1 base, with 10 bases left in between. The CDR3 is CASSVGGPSYNEQFF. As DNA, the CDR3 is TGTGCCAGCAGCGTTGGAGGGCCTTCCTACAATGAGCAGTTCTTC.

This clonotype was observed at least ten times. The genes are TRBV19 and TRBJ2-1, with 13 bases fitting TRBD2. This CDR3 is built from 15 residues. CDR1 is LNHDA, CDR2 SQIVND, per germline (reference sequence). V dropped 4 bases and J dropped 9; count of bases not matched to a gene: 6. CDR3 nucleotides: TGTGCCAGTAGTAGCACTAGCGGGAGGGCCGGTGAGCAGTTCTTC. Translated: CASSSTSGRAGEQFF.

This clonotype was found many times. Relative to the germline gene, one junction end is altered; a read error may explain this. The genes are TRBV4-2 and TRBJ2-7; 9 bases fit TRBD1. Germline-derived CDR1 and CDR2 are LGHNA and YNFKEQ. The CDR3 runs 15 residues. The CDR3 reads CASCQTGTGSYEQYF. The CDR3 bases are TGTGCCAGCTGCCAAACCGGGACAGGGAGCTACGAGCAGTACTTC.

The chain couples TRBV24-1 to TRBJ1-5; D is possibly TRBD1 (6 bases). V was trimmed by 4 bases and J by 6 bases, leaving 18 bases between them. CDR1 is KGHDR and CDR2 is SFDVKD in the germline V gene. CDR3 size: 16 residues. CDR3 region: CATSEHKQGLSQPQHF. CDR3 in DNA: TGTGCCACCAGTGAACACAAACAGGGCTTGAGTCAGCCCCAGCATTTT.

The chain employs TRBV12-3 or TRBV12-4 and TRBJ2-3; D remains unclear. The J call may be incorrect, as the DNA end agrees better with TRBJ1-5. The CDR3 covers 12 residues. CDR3 sequence reads: CASTYGADTQHF. CDR3 bases: TGTGCCAGCACCTATGGAGCAGATACGCAGCATTTT.